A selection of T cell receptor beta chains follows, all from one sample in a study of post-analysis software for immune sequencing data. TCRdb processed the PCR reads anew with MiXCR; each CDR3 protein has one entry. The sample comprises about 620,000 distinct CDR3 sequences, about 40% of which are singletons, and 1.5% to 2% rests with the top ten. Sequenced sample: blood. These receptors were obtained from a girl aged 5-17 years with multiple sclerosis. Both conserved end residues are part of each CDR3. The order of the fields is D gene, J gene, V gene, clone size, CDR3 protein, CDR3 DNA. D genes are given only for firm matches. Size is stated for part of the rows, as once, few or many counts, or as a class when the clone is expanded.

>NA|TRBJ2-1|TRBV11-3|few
CASSPPFAINNEQFF
TGTGCCAGCAGCCCCCCATTTGCCATCAACAATGAGCAGTTCTTC
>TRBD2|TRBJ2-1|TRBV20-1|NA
CSASLAGALNEQFF
TGCAGTGCTTCACTAGCGGGAGCCCTCAATGAGCAGTTCTTC
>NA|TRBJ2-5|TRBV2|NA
CASSESGEGQYF
TGTGCCAGCAGTGAGTCGGGCGAGGGGCAGTACTTC
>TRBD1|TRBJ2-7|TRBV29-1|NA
CSAKGTGSNYEQYF
TGCAGCGCCAAGGGGACAGGGAGTAACTACGAGCAGTACTTC
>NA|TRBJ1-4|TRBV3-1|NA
CASSYRADNEKLFF
TGTGCCAGCAGCTACAGGGCGGATAATGAAAAACTGTTTTTT
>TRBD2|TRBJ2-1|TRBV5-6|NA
CASSLPWTSGRVFSYNEQFF
TGTGCCAGCAGTTTACCGTGGACTAGCGGGAGAGTGTTCTCCTACAATGAGCAGTTCTTC
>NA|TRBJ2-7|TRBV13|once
CASSTSDRPYEQYF
TGTGCCAGCAGCACCAGTGACAGGCCCTACGAGCAGTACTTC
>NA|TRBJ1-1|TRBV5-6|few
CASSLGYRDEAFF
TGTGCCAGCAGCTTGGGATACAGGGACGAAGCTTTCTTT
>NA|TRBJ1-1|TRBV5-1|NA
CASSHQTANTEAFF
TGCGCCAGCAGCCACCAGACGGCCAACACTGAAGCTTTCTTT
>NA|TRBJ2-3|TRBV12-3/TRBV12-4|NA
CASRYRVRTDTQYF
TGTGCCAGCAGGTACAGGGTAAGGACAGATACGCAGTATTTT
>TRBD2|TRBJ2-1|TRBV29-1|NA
CSVGGRAYNEQFF
TGCAGCGTGGGAGGGAGGGCCTACAATGAGCAGTTCTTC
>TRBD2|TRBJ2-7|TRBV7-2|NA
CANSLVSGSTYEQYF
TGTGCCAACAGCCTAGTTAGCGGGAGCACCTACGAGCAGTACTTC
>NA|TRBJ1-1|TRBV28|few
CASSLFKYKDGNTEAFF
TGTGCCAGCAGTTTATTTAAATATAAGGACGGGAACACTGAAGCTTTCTTT
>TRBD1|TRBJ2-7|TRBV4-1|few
CASSQVGRERQGSSYEQYF
TGCGCCAGCAGCCAAGTCGGCCGGGAAAGACAGGGTAGCTCCTACGAGCAGTACTTC
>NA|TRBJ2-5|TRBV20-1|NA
CSARPQGETQYF
TGCAGTGCTAGACCCCAAGGGGAGACCCAGTACTTC
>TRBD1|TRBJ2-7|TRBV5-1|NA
CASSLAGGAQAYEQYF
TGCGCCAGCAGCTTGGCAGGGGGAGCGCAGGCCTACGAGCAGTACTTC
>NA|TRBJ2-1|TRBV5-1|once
CASSGSGDYNEQFF
TGCGCCAGCAGCGGGTCAGGGGACTACAATGAGCAGTTCTTC
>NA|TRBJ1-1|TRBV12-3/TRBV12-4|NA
CASSSLVVEKNTEAFF
TGTGCCAGCAGTTCCCTCGTGGTGGAGAAAAACACTGAAGCTTTCTTT
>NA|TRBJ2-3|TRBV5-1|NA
CASSRTDGARDTQYF
TGCGCCAGCAGTCGGACGGACGGCGCCCGCGATACGCAGTATTTT
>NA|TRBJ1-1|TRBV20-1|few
CSARVSLSMNTEAFF
TGCAGTGCTAGAGTGAGTCTCTCGATGAACACTGAAGCTTTCTTT
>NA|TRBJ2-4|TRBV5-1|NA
CASSQDRPGGIQYF
TGCGCCAGCAGCCAAGACAGGCCCGGGGGCATTCAGTACTTC
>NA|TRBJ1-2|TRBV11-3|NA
CASSYGTALYGYTF
TGTGCCAGCAGCTACGGGACCGCACTCTATGGCTACACCTTC
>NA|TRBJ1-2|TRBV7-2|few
CASSRQRSIPYGYTF
TGTGCCAGCAGCCGACAGAGATCAATCCCCTATGGCTACACCTTC
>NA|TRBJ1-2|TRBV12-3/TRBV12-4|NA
CASSLDLDYGYTF
TGTGCCAGCAGTTTGGATCTGGACTATGGCTACACCTTC
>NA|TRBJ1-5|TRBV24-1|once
CATGGGLGQPQHF
TGTGCCACCGGGGGAGGGTTGGGTCAGCCCCAGCATTTT
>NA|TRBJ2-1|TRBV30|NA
CAWLSDYNEQFF
TGTGCCTGGTTATCGGACTACAATGAGCAGTTCTTC
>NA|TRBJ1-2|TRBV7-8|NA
CASSPVEINYGYTF
TGTGCCAGCAGCCCCGTCGAGATAAATTATGGCTACACCTTC
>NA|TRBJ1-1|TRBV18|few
CASSPQPNIEAFF
TGTGCCAGCTCACCCCAACCTAATATTGAAGCTTTCTTT
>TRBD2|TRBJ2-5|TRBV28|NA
CASSLSASGSRETRYF
TGTGCCAGCAGTTTATCTGCTAGCGGGAGCCGGGAGACCCGGTACTTC
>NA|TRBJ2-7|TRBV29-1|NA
CSVEDRHGLYEQYF
TGCAGCGTTGAAGACCGACACGGACTGTACGAGCAGTACTTC
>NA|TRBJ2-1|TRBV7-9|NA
CASSLARGPGPYNEQFF
TGTGCCAGCAGCTTAGCGAGGGGTCCAGGTCCCTACAATGAGCAGTTCTTC
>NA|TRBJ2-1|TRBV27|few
CASSLSGTATYNEQFF
TGTGCCAGCAGTCTATCCGGGACGGCAACCTACAATGAGCAGTTCTTC
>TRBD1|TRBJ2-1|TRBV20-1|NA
CSARRDRGSGYNEQFF
TGCAGTGCTAGGAGGGACAGGGGATCGGGCTACAATGAGCAGTTCTTC
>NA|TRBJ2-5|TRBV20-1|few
CSASREVGTQYF
TGCAGTGCTAGTAGGGAGGTCGGGACCCAGTACTTC
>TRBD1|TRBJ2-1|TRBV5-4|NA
CASSGQGFSYNEQFF
TGTGCCAGCAGCGGACAGGGGTTCTCCTACAATGAGCAGTTCTTC
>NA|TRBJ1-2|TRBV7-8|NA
CASSGSDRYGYTF
TGTGCCAGCAGCGGTAGTGATCGGTATGGCTACACCTTC
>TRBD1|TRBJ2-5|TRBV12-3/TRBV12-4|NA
CASSDRDRRETQYF
TGTGCCAGCAGCGACCGGGACAGGAGAGAGACCCAGTACTTC
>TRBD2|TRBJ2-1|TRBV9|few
CASSVTSGSGNEQFF
TGTGCCAGCAGCGTCACTAGCGGGAGTGGTAATGAGCAGTTCTTC
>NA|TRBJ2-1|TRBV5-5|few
CASSLAARAGGNEQFF
TGTGCCAGCAGCTTGGCCGCGAGGGCCGGTGGCAATGAGCAGTTCTTC
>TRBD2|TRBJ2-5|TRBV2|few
CASIERGLATETQYF
TGTGCCAGCATCGAACGGGGACTAGCGACAGAGACCCAGTACTTC
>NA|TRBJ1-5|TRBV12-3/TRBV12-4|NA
CASSLRAAYSNQPQHF
TGTGCCAGCAGTTTGCGGGCAGCATATAGCAATCAGCCCCAGCATTTT
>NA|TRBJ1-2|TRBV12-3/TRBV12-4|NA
CASSVGNNYGYTF
TGTGCCAGCAGTGTGGGCAACAACTATGGCTACACCTTC
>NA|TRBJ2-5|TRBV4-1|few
CASSQDWGRTQYF
TGCGCCAGCAGCCAAGATTGGGGGAGGACCCAGTACTTC